Presented here are 4 T cell receptor beta chains from one specimen sequenced in a study of monozygotic twins with inflammatory bowel disease. Reprocessing the 5' RACE reads, TCRdb reports a single entry for every CDR3 protein and omits DNA. This table lists about 380,000 distinct CDR3 sequences. Sequenced: blood. These receptors all come from a human donor with ulcerative colitis or Crohn's disease, or a healthy co-twin of an affected twin (not recorded which).

The chain joins TRBV29-1 to TRBJ1-2. The germline V gene has CDR1 SQVTM and CDR2 ANQGSEA. The CDR3 extends over 16 amino acids. CDR3 residues: CSVGGIEGTYSYGYTF.

The chain links TRBV12-5 to TRBJ2-1. This CDR3 comprises 16 residues. Germline V lookup: CDR1 LGHNT, CDR2 FRNRAP. The CDR3: CASGLTISGSYNEQFF.

The V gene is TRBV2, the J gene TRBJ2-2; lacking DNA, the TRBD2 call made by TCRdb goes unchecked. Germline CDR1 SNHLY, CDR2 FYNNEI. CDR3 length equals 14 residues. CDR3: CASEGLANTGELFF.

The chain employs TRBV7-9 and TRBJ2-1. Germline V gives CDR1 SEHNR, CDR2 FQNEAQ (reference sequence). The CDR3 length is 16 residues. The CDR3 loop reads CASSPRKGKKYNEQFF.